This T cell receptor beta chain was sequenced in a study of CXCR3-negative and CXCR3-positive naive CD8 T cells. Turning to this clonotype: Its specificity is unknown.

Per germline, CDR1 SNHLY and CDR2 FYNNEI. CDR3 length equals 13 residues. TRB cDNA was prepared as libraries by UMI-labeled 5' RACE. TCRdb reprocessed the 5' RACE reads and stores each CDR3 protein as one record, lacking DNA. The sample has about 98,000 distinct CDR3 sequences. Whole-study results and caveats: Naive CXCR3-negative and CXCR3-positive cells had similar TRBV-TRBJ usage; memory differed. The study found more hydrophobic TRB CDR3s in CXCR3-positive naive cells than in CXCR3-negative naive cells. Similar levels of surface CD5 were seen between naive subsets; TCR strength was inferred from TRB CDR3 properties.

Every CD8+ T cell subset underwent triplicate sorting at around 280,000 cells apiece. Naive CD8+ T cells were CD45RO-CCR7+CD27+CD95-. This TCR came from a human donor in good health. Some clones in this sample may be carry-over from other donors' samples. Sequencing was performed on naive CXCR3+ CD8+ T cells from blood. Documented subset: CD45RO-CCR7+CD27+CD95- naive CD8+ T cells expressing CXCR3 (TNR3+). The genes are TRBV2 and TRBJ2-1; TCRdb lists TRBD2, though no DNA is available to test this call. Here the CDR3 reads CASSTTSGHEQFF.